This T cell receptor (beta chain) was found in a study of blood T cell repertoires in COVID-19 (TCRdb year 2020). In terms of the full investigation: Samples from collaborators originated in the United States, Italy and Spain and spanned both the acute and convalescent phases of COVID-19. The prospective study material was composed of cDNA or gDNA derived from T cells, B-cell-depleted T cells, or PBMCs. Subjects who had been exposed to COVID-19, were actively infected with it, or had recovered from it provided the deeply sampled blood TCRbeta repertoires that made up the dataset. A freely available public database, intended as a resource for researchers studying the immune response to SARS-CoV-2, is where the repertoires were released. Samples came from the ongoing ImmuneRACE study (first 160 participants) plus 1,254 subjects from 6 global collaborators. A de-identified subject ID, COVID-19 status, age in years and sex were almost always included in the sample metadata. Where HLA class I and class II types were available, the types were taken from metadata supplied by the sample provider, not from assay-based typing. The paper as a whole reports these results and caveats: The quantity of clinical and demographic metadata differed by source and by participant and was supplied without curation.

Remarks on this clone: The clone's antigen remains unknown. Nothing much larger sits one base from this clone, and base qualities are not available.

CDR1 and CDR2 are drawn from the germline V gene: ENHRY, SYGVKD. From V the trimming removes 5 bases and from J it removes 2 bases, while the gene matches leave 5 bases of the junction unaccounted for. There are 15 amino acids in the CDR3, from cysteine to phenylalanine inclusive. Of the read, only the CDR3 DNA is kept; its 45 bases are in frame from base 1. Participants in the prospective study were aged about 18 to 89 years, lived in more than 20 United States geographic areas, and enrolled through a virtual design. To assign participants to cohorts, the prospective study relied on clinical history that participants themselves reported in a screening survey and a study questionnaire. ImmuneRACE Cohort 3 recovered participants were defined by two consecutive negative NP/OP PCR tests, healthcare professional clearance, or symptom resolution. In the prospective study, mobile phlebotomists collected whole blood, serum and a nasopharyngeal or oropharyngeal swab from each participant. Prospective study participants could optionally give additional blood draws and questionnaires over a 2-month period. Blood samples from the prospective study were shipped frozen or at room temperature prior to DNA extraction.

The immunoSEQ Assay, a bias-controlled multiplex PCR, was used to amplify TCRbeta CDR3 regions from genomic DNA. Per the source publication's procedure: Within the assay, amplification of reference gene primers was used to estimate how many nucleated cells each sample contained. Sequence reads were collapsed and filtered to measure the absolute abundance of every unique TCRbeta CDR3 rearrangement. Productive Simpson clonality was computed per sample as the square root of Simpson's diversity index over productive rearrangements. TCRdb took over this immuneACCESS table, retaining in-frame rearrangements with V and J assigned. Such tables are incomplete; in checked studies, under half of the missing clones stem from an unresolved V gene, and the remainder is unexplained. V and J calls and clone size are given by that table; D and trimming were obtained from the DNA. The sample table holds 140,000 to 150,000 clones, of which 87% were seen once. The ten largest clones take up roughly 10% of the sample.

This chain joins TRBV10-3 to TRBJ2-2, with 7 central nucleotides matching TRBD1. The sequence derives from a man between 60 and 70 years old who had recovered from COVID-19. The sample comprised PBMCs or T cells enriched from blood (not recorded which). The DNA sequence is given as TGTGCCATCAGTAGCGACAGGGAAAACACCGGGGAGCTGTTTTTT. It encodes CAISSDRENTGELFF.